These T cell receptor beta chains were read from a single sample in a study of T cell repertoires in ileal Crohn's disease. Clones were sequenced by immunoSEQ multiplex PCR, and TCRdb holds only the in-frame ones, with some missing. The table has approximately 27,000 clones, roughly 81% seen once; the top ten hold 5.5% to 6.5%. Material for sequencing was ileal tissue. The receptors derive from an adult with Crohn's disease. Each CDR3 is given with its conserved first and last residue. A D gene is named only where the DNA matches it firmly. Where a row states a size, it is once, few, many or the class of an expanded clone; other rows omit it.

clone size: once; D gene: TRBD2; V gene: TRBV4-2; J gene: TRBJ2-3; CDR3 protein: CASSQALGLAGGQPFTDTQYF; CDR3 DNA: TGTGCCAGCAGCCAGGCCCTGGGACTAGCGGGGGGACAGCCCTTCACAGATACGCAGTATTTT
clone size: -; D gene: -; V gene: TRBV18; J gene: TRBJ2-7; CDR3 protein: CASSPEGRPYEQYF; CDR3 DNA: TGTGCCAGCTCACCGGAGGGTCGTCCCTACGAGCAGTACTTC
clone size: -; D gene: -; V gene: TRBV11-1; J gene: TRBJ1-1; CDR3 protein: CASSQNGGGGKAEAFF; CDR3 DNA: TGTGCCAGCAGCCAGAATGGCGGGGGTGGCAAGGCTGAAGCTTTCTTT
clone size: -; D gene: TRBD1; V gene: TRBV30; J gene: TRBJ2-6; CDR3 protein: CAWSTTGTGTGANVLTF; CDR3 DNA: TGTGCCTGGAGTACCACCGGGACAGGGACTGGGGCCAACGTCCTGACTTTC
clone size: -; D gene: TRBD1; V gene: TRBV5-1; J gene: TRBJ2-1; CDR3 protein: CASHPDRGGSYNEQFF; CDR3 DNA: TGCGCCAGCCATCCTGACAGGGGAGGCTCCTACAATGAGCAGTTCTTC
clone size: -; D gene: -; V gene: TRBV27; J gene: TRBJ1-1; CDR3 protein: CASSISGVGVNTEAFF; CDR3 DNA: TGTGCCAGCAGTATCTCAGGGGTTGGGGTGAACACTGAAGCTTTCTTT
clone size: -; D gene: -; V gene: TRBV5-1; J gene: TRBJ2-5; CDR3 protein: CASSRDKETQYF; CDR3 DNA: TGCGCCAGCAGCAGGGACAAAGAGACCCAGTACTTC
clone size: once; D gene: -; V gene: TRBV5-4; J gene: TRBJ1-6; CDR3 protein: CASSSRRQEVNSPLHF; CDR3 DNA: TGTGCCAGCAGCTCTCGTCGACAGGAGGTCAATTCACCCCTCCACTTT
clone size: -; D gene: -; V gene: TRBV7-2; J gene: TRBJ1-5; CDR3 protein: CASSLAFSGATGNQPQHF; CDR3 DNA: TGTGCCAGCAGCTTAGCGTTTTCAGGGGCGACGGGCAATCAGCCCCAGCATTTT
clone size: -; D gene: TRBD1; V gene: TRBV18; J gene: TRBJ2-1; CDR3 protein: CASSPTLTGATRNEQFF; CDR3 DNA: TGTGCCAGCTCACCAACCCTGACAGGGGCAACGCGCAATGAGCAGTTCTTC
clone size: -; D gene: TRBD2; V gene: TRBV6-4; J gene: TRBJ2-5; CDR3 protein: CASSESSGGQETQYF; CDR3 DNA: TGTGCCAGCAGTGAGTCTAGCGGGGGCCAAGAGACCCAGTACTTC
clone size: -; D gene: -; V gene: TRBV6-1; J gene: TRBJ1-4; CDR3 protein: CASNSPPRSEKLFF; CDR3 DNA: TGTGCCAGCAATTCTCCACCCAGAAGTGAAAAACTGTTTTTT
clone size: -; D gene: -; V gene: TRBV18; J gene: TRBJ2-1; CDR3 protein: CASSRQDYNEQFF; CDR3 DNA: TGTGCCAGCTCACGACAGGATTACAATGAGCAGTTCTTC
clone size: -; D gene: TRBD2; V gene: TRBV5-1; J gene: TRBJ2-7; CDR3 protein: CASSLRQDYSGLSGADGEQYF; CDR3 DNA: TGCGCCAGCAGCCTCCGACAGGACTATTCCGGCCTTAGCGGGGCAGACGGCGAGCAGTACTTC
clone size: few; D gene: TRBD2; V gene: TRBV18; J gene: TRBJ2-1; CDR3 protein: CASSPERGGSGEQFF; CDR3 DNA: TGTGCCAGCTCACCAGAGCGGGGGGGCTCTGGTGAGCAGTTCTTC
clone size: -; D gene: TRBD1; V gene: TRBV19; J gene: TRBJ1-1; CDR3 protein: CASSMGQGVDMNTEAFF; CDR3 DNA: TGTGCCAGTAGTATGGGACAGGGGGTGGACATGAACACTGAAGCTTTCTTT
clone size: -; D gene: -; V gene: TRBV6-6; J gene: TRBJ1-1; CDR3 protein: CASSYLGGARAFF; CDR3 DNA: TGTGCCAGCAGTTACCTGGGGGGGGCGCGAGCTTTCTTT
clone size: -; D gene: -; V gene: TRBV4-3; J gene: TRBJ1-1; CDR3 protein: CASSQDQIMNTEAFF; CDR3 DNA: TGCGCCAGCAGCCAAGATCAGATCATGAACACTGAAGCTTTCTTT
clone size: -; D gene: TRBD2; V gene: TRBV7-7; J gene: TRBJ2-2; CDR3 protein: CASSPDSGGANTGELFF; CDR3 DNA: TGTGCCAGCAGCCCAGACAGCGGGGGGGCGAACACCGGGGAGCTGTTTTTT
clone size: -; D gene: -; V gene: TRBV30; J gene: TRBJ2-7; CDR3 protein: CAWRPQDNPYEQYF; CDR3 DNA: TGTGCCTGGAGACCGCAGGATAACCCCTACGAGCAGTACTTC
clone size: -; D gene: TRBD1; V gene: TRBV18; J gene: TRBJ2-1; CDR3 protein: CASSLGQGSYNEQFF; CDR3 DNA: TGTGCCAGCTCATTGGGACAGGGCTCCTACAATGAGCAGTTCTTC
clone size: -; D gene: TRBD1; V gene: TRBV11-2; J gene: TRBJ1-1; CDR3 protein: CASSNTGTALNTEAFF; CDR3 DNA: TGTGCCAGCAGCAATACCGGGACAGCTTTGAACACTGAAGCTTTCTTT
clone size: -; D gene: -; V gene: TRBV4-1; J gene: TRBJ2-5; CDR3 protein: CASSPEQGSGTQYF; CDR3 DNA: TGCGCCAGCAGCCCGGAACAGGGATCAGGGACCCAGTACTTC
clone size: once; D gene: TRBD1; V gene: TRBV7-2; J gene: TRBJ1-6; CDR3 protein: CASSSRTGFYSPLHF; CDR3 DNA: TGTGCCAGCAGCTCCCGGACAGGCTTTTATTCACCCCTCCACTTT
clone size: -; D gene: -; V gene: TRBV6-5; J gene: TRBJ2-4; CDR3 protein: CASSPLPGNIQYF; CDR3 DNA: TGTGCCAGCAGCCCCCTCCCGGGGAACATTCAGTACTTC
clone size: once; D gene: TRBD1; V gene: TRBV19; J gene: TRBJ1-5; CDR3 protein: CASSIGQGNQPQHF; CDR3 DNA: TGTGCCAGTAGTATTGGACAGGGTAATCAGCCCCAGCATTTT
clone size: -; D gene: TRBD1; V gene: TRBV7-2; J gene: TRBJ1-1; CDR3 protein: CASSSQTGRVWAFF; CDR3 DNA: TGTGCCAGCAGCTCCCAGACAGGGCGGGTTTGGGCTTTCTTT
clone size: -; D gene: -; V gene: TRBV6-6; J gene: TRBJ1-2; CDR3 protein: CASSYSGASGYGYTF; CDR3 DNA: TGTGCCAGCAGTTACTCGGGGGCTAGCGGCTATGGCTACACCTTC
clone size: -; D gene: TRBD1; V gene: TRBV19; J gene: TRBJ1-6; CDR3 protein: CASSVDRGGNSPLHF; CDR3 DNA: TGTGCCAGTAGTGTCGACAGGGGGGGAAATTCACCCCTCCACTTT
clone size: once; D gene: -; V gene: TRBV21-1; J gene: TRBJ2-7; CDR3 protein: CASSKADRGRHYEQYF; CDR3 DNA: TGTGCCAGCAGCAAAGCGGACAGGGGGAGACACTACGAGCAGTACTTC
clone size: -; D gene: TRBD1; V gene: TRBV18; J gene: TRBJ1-1; CDR3 protein: CASSARDRGTEAFF; CDR3 DNA: TGTGCCAGCTCAGCTCGGGACAGGGGCACTGAAGCTTTCTTT
clone size: -; D gene: TRBD1; V gene: TRBV5-4; J gene: TRBJ2-6; CDR3 protein: CAISGTGLPGANVLTF; CDR3 DNA: TGTGCCATCTCCGGGACAGGGTTACCTGGGGCCAACGTCCTGACTTTC
clone size: -; D gene: -; V gene: TRBV30; J gene: TRBJ1-4; CDR3 protein: CAWSNGNEKLFF; CDR3 DNA: TGTGCCTGGAGTAACGGGAATGAAAAACTGTTTTTT
clone size: -; D gene: -; V gene: TRBV7-6; J gene: TRBJ2-1; CDR3 protein: CASSLRTVSSYNEQFF; CDR3 DNA: TGTGCCAGCAGCTTGCGGACTGTAAGCTCCTACAATGAGCAGTTCTTC
clone size: -; D gene: -; V gene: TRBV28; J gene: TRBJ1-1; CDR3 protein: CASSLYRGIREAFF; CDR3 DNA: TGTGCCAGCAGTTTATACCGGGGTATACGTGAAGCTTTCTTT
clone size: -; D gene: -; V gene: TRBV7-8; J gene: TRBJ1-1; CDR3 protein: CASSFRGNTEAFF; CDR3 DNA: TGTGCCAGCAGCTTCAGGGGGAACACTGAAGCTTTCTTT
clone size: -; D gene: TRBD2; V gene: TRBV9; J gene: TRBJ2-3; CDR3 protein: CASSARAGGWGTDTQYF; CDR3 DNA: TGTGCCAGCAGCGCGAGAGCGGGGGGTTGGGGCACAGATACGCAGTATTTT
clone size: -; D gene: -; V gene: TRBV19; J gene: TRBJ1-1; CDR3 protein: CASSIVAGGDLNTEAFF; CDR3 DNA: TGTGCCAGTAGTATAGTAGCGGGAGGGGACCTGAACACTGAAGCTTTCTTT
clone size: few; D gene: -; V gene: TRBV11-1; J gene: TRBJ2-2; CDR3 protein: CASSLFFGPRGGELFF; CDR3 DNA: TGTGCCAGCAGCTTATTTTTTGGACCCCGGGGAGGGGAGCTGTTTTTT
clone size: few; D gene: -; V gene: TRBV21-1; J gene: TRBJ2-7; CDR3 protein: CASSKTGRGPTHEQYF; CDR3 DNA: TGTGCCAGCAGCAAAACGGGTCGAGGGCCGACGCACGAGCAGTACTTC
clone size: -; D gene: TRBD2; V gene: TRBV2; J gene: TRBJ2-1; CDR3 protein: CASSGSGGAYNEQFF; CDR3 DNA: TGTGCCAGCAGTGGGAGCGGGGGGGCCTACAATGAGCAGTTCTTC
clone size: -; D gene: TRBD1; V gene: TRBV27; J gene: TRBJ1-1; CDR3 protein: CASRYRGGTEAFF; CDR3 DNA: TGTGCCAGCAGGTACAGGGGCGGCACTGAAGCTTTCTTT
clone size: -; D gene: -; V gene: TRBV15; J gene: TRBJ1-5; CDR3 protein: CATGLGGPQHF; CDR3 DNA: TGTGCCACCGGATTGGGGGGGCCCCAGCATTTT
clone size: -; D gene: -; V gene: TRBV9; J gene: TRBJ2-3; CDR3 protein: CASSARPWSTSTDTQYF; CDR3 DNA: TGTGCCAGCAGCGCAAGACCCTGGAGCACTAGCACAGATACGCAGTATTTT
clone size: few; D gene: -; V gene: TRBV6-4; J gene: TRBJ1-3; CDR3 protein: CASNPKGVGNTIYF; CDR3 DNA: TGTGCCAGCAACCCTAAAGGGGTTGGAAACACCATATATTTT
clone size: -; D gene: -; V gene: TRBV10-3; J gene: TRBJ1-4; CDR3 protein: CATRGTNEKLFF; CDR3 DNA: TGTGCCACCAGGGGCACTAATGAAAAACTGTTTTTT
clone size: -; D gene: TRBD1; V gene: TRBV10-3; J gene: TRBJ2-3; CDR3 protein: CAISVWGQNSTDTQYF; CDR3 DNA: TGTGCCATCAGTGTTTGGGGACAGAATAGCACAGATACGCAGTATTTT
clone size: -; D gene: TRBD1; V gene: TRBV7-6; J gene: TRBJ1-3; CDR3 protein: CASSPTTGLGNTIYF; CDR3 DNA: TGTGCCAGCAGCCCAACGACAGGGTTGGGAAACACCATATATTTT
clone size: few; D gene: -; V gene: TRBV7-9; J gene: TRBJ1-2; CDR3 protein: CASTSQGRSGYTF; CDR3 DNA: TGTGCCAGCACTTCACAGGGTCGTTCTGGCTACACCTTC
clone size: -; D gene: TRBD2; V gene: TRBV18; J gene: TRBJ2-1; CDR3 protein: CASSLTSAYNEQFF; CDR3 DNA: TGTGCCAGCTCACTAACTAGCGCCTACAATGAGCAGTTCTTC
clone size: -; D gene: -; V gene: TRBV14; J gene: TRBJ2-7; CDR3 protein: CASSQEQGRQYF; CDR3 DNA: TGTGCCAGCAGCCAAGAACAGGGCAGGCAGTACTTC
clone size: -; D gene: -; V gene: TRBV6-6; J gene: TRBJ1-1; CDR3 protein: CATNRGTRRDEAFF; CDR3 DNA: TGTGCCACGAACCGGGGGACCCGACGAGATGAAGCTTTCTTT
clone size: -; D gene: TRBD2; V gene: TRBV6-6; J gene: TRBJ2-7; CDR3 protein: CACGGEPYEQYF; CDR3 DNA: TGTGCTTGCGGGGGAGAACCCTACGAGCAGTACTTC